What follows are 15 T cell receptor beta chains derived from one specimen sequenced in a study of T-cell memory formation after mild COVID-19. Using its own MiXCR run on the 5' RACE reads, TCRdb lists one record per CDR3 protein. This sample yields about 240,000 distinct CDR3 sequences, of which around 10% are seen a single time; 20% to 25% belongs to the top ten. Sequencing was done on a sample of PBMCs or a T cell subset sorted from them (not recorded which). The receptors derive from a man aged 18 to 35 who had mild COVID-19 (a few samples of this study predate the infection). Cell type and time point are not known.

This clonotype was detected ten times or more. The CDR3 sequence is CASSLTGVHEQFF. The CDR3 nucleotides read TGTGCCAGCAGCCTGACAGGGGTTCATGAGCAGTTCTTC. This chain joins TRBV12-3 or TRBV12-4 and TRBJ2-1; 8 bases are shared with TRBD1. V was pared by 6 bases and J by 8 bases, with 6 bases of the junction left unmatched. The CDR3 contains 13 residues.

The chain is built from TRBV6-2 or TRBV6-3 and TRBJ2-7, with 8 bases fitting TRBD1. V was clipped by 7 bases and J by 13 bases; unmatched bases: 12. This CDR3 region has 12 residues. Germline CDR1 MNHEY, CDR2 SVGEGT. The CDR3 DNA reads TGTGCCAGCAACTCGATCCGGGACAGGCTTTACTTC. Translating gives CASNSIRDRLYF.

This clonotype was observed a handful of times. The chain is built from TRBV10-3 and TRBJ2-3; D uncertain. The CDR3 loop spans 15 amino acids. V dropped 1 base and J dropped 0 bases, with 8 bases sitting between them. Germline V gives CDR1 ENHRY, CDR2 SYGVKD. The CDR3 DNA follows: TGTGCCATCAGTGAGTTGCATCTTAGCACAGATACGCAGTATTTT. This translates into CAISELHLSTDTQYF.

The V and J genes are TRBV20-1 and TRBJ2-7, with TRBD1 matching over 9 bases. V lost 6 bases to trimming and J lost 9 bases; unmatched junction nucleotides: 6. The CDR3 is 11 residues long. In germline, CDR1 is DFQATT, CDR2 SNEGSKA (reference sequence). In DNA, the CDR3 is TGCAGTGCAGAGGACAGGGGCTTGCAGTACTTC. Protein: CSAEDRGLQYF.

The chain recombines TRBV5-6 with TRBJ2-7; D gene ambiguous. The CDR3 consists of 15 residues. Germline CDR1 SGHDT, CDR2 YYEEEE. V lost 0 bases to trimming and J lost 3 bases, with 13 bases between them. The CDR3 reads CASSLEEFPVYEQYF. CDR3 coding DNA: TGTGCCAGCAGCTTGGAGGAGTTTCCGGTCTACGAGCAGTACTTC.

The chain joins TRBV27 to TRBJ1-5; D is possibly TRBD1 (5 bases). CDR1 and CDR2 from the germline V gene are MNHEY and SMNVEV (reference sequence). The CDR3 has 13 residues. V lost 5 bases and J lost 6, with 11 bases in between. The CDR3 here is CASSVGLLQPQHF. The DNA of the CDR3 is TGTGCCAGCAGTGTGGGACTACTTCAGCCCCAGCATTTT.

This clonotype was observed a handful of times. The chain is built from TRBV28 and TRBJ1-1, with TRBD1 identical over 8 bases. The CDR3 sequence is 16 residues long. V gave up 5 bases and J gave up 4 bases; unmatched junction bases: 12. Germline V gene data show CDR1 as MDHEN and CDR2 as SYDVKM. The CDR3 protein is CASSPTGVVDGTEAFF. The CDR3 nucleotides read TGTGCCAGCAGTCCGACAGGGGTAGTGGATGGCACTGAAGCTTTCTTT.

This clonotype was found a few times. This chain joins TRBV6-4 and TRBJ2-4; 14 bases line up with TRBD2. The CDR3 extends over 15 amino acids. V was pared by 0 bases and J by 9 bases, with 1 base of the junction left unmatched. Per germline, CDR1 MRHNA and CDR2 SNTAGT. Written as DNA, the CDR3 is TGTGCCAGCAGTGACTCGACTAGCGGGGGGGCCATTCAGTACTTC. Encoded protein: CASSDSTSGGAIQYF.

This clonotype has a handful of counts. This sequence joins TRBV7-2 and TRBJ2-3; D is uncertain. V was shortened by 1 base and J by 2 bases, with 16 bases between the two germline ends. Looked up from germline, CDR1 is SGHTA and CDR2 is FQGNSA. This CDR3 is 17 amino acids long. This CDR3 is CASSLGRQVRDTDTQYF. The DNA for the CDR3 is TGTGCCAGCAGCTTAGGGCGGCAGGTTCGCGACACAGATACGCAGTATTTT.

This clonotype has at least ten counts. The chain has TRBV12-3 or TRBV12-4 and TRBJ2-2; TRBD1 matches at 8 bases. V lost 5 bases to trimming and J lost 2 bases; unmatched junction nucleotides: 7. This CDR3 has 16 amino acids. The CDR3, as DNA: TGTGCCAGCAGTCCATCCGGGACAGGCAACACCGGGGAGCTGTTTTTT. It encodes CASSPSGTGNTGELFF.

This clonotype was picked up a small number of times. This chain joins TRBV15 and TRBJ2-2; D gene ambiguous. V lost 3 bases and J lost 1, with 6 bases in between. Germline values: CDR1 LNHNV, CDR2 YYDKDF (reference sequence). The CDR3 has 14 residues. CDR3 DNA sequence: TGTGCCACCAGCAGGGGGAAGAACACCGGGGAGCTGTTTTTT. As protein: CATSRGKNTGELFF.

The gene calls are TRBV27 and TRBJ2-1; 7 positions match TRBD1. The V gene's germline CDR1 is MNHEY and CDR2 SMNVEV (reference sequence). The CDR3 has 12 amino acids. The J segment lost 8 bases and the V segment lost 10 bases, leaving 8 bases of the junction unmatched. This CDR3 reads CATWGTVDEQFF. CDR3 nucleotides: TGTGCCACATGGGGGACAGTCGATGAGCAGTTCTTC.

This clonotype showed up just a few times. The chain recombines TRBV24-1 with TRBJ2-2; TRBD2 matches at 7 bases. The CDR3 loop spans 15 amino acids. CDR1 and CDR2 from the germline V gene are KGHDR and SFDVKD. J gave up 0 bases and V 5 bases, and 2 bases lay outside the gene matches. As DNA, the CDR3 is TGTGCCACCAGTGCCGGACTAGCGAACACCGGGGAGCTGTTTTTT. The encoded protein is CATSAGLANTGELFF.

This clonotype was detected many times. The rearrangement uses TRBV5-1 and TRBJ2-1; possibly TRBD1 for D (6 bases). Germline CDR1 is SGHRS and CDR2 is YFSETQ. Trimming removed 1 base at V and 4 bases at J, with 12 bases between. This CDR3 contains 15 residues. The CDR3 here is CASSLHGQGYNEQFF. The DNA for the CDR3 is TGCGCCAGCAGCTTGCATGGGCAGGGGTACAATGAGCAGTTCTTC. Drawing the rest from reference TRBV5-1 and TRBJ2-1, the complete variable domain is KAGVTQTPRYLIKTRGQQVTLSCSPISGHRSVSWYQQTPGQGLQFLFEYFSETQRNKGNFPGRFSGRQFSNSRSEMNVSTLELGDSALYLCASSLHGQGYNEQFFGPGTRLTVL.

In this sample, this clonotype turned up a few times. The V call is TRBV4-2, the J call TRBJ1-2; 9 nucleotides match TRBD1. After removal of 0 bases from V and 8 bases from J, the junction contained 4 bases not matched to a gene. The germline V gene encodes CDR1 LGHNA and CDR2 YNFKEQ. The length of the CDR3 is 14 residues. The CDR3 DNA reads TGTGCCAGCAGCCAAGATGGGACAGGGAAGGGCTACACCTTC. It encodes CASSQDGTGKGYTF.